This entry features one T cell receptor beta chain sequence. Its cognate antigen is unknown. This record belongs to a study of cytomegalovirus exposure and HLA in healthy donors. Study information: Out of a few hundred genotyped donors, about 80% belonged to the Caucasian-associated ancestry cluster. Study-level findings and limits: Generally TCR sequences proved uncommon, though certain public TCRs appeared in numerous donors. TCR beta chains numbering approximately 150 were designated cytomegalovirus-associated.

Trimming removed 4 bases at V and 9 bases at J, with 13 bases between. This CDR3 region has 14 residues. From germline, CDR1 is SNHLY and CDR2 FYNNEI. The primer mix had 60 Vbeta and 13 Jbeta primers. The assay was immunoSEQ multiplex PCR, and TCRdb's table has in-frame clones only and misses some. This table holds fewer than 150,000 clones, roughly 80% found once. Sequencing used PBMCs. The TCR sequence derives from a man in his forties in good health and CMV-seropositive. The V call is TRBV2, the J call TRBJ1-6; tentatively, D is TRBD1 (6 bases). CDR3 region: CASSVQQGSSPLHF. Here the CDR3 DNA reads TGTGCCAGCAGTGTCCAACAGGGAAGTTCACCCCTCCACTTT. The complete variable domain, with remaining parts taken from reference TRBV2 and TRBJ1-6, reads EPEVTQTPSHQVTQMGQEVILRCVPISNHLYFYWYRQILGQKVEFLVSFYNNEISEKSEIFDDQFSVERPDGSNFTLKIRSTKLEDSAMYFCASSVQQGSSPLHFGNGTRLTVT.